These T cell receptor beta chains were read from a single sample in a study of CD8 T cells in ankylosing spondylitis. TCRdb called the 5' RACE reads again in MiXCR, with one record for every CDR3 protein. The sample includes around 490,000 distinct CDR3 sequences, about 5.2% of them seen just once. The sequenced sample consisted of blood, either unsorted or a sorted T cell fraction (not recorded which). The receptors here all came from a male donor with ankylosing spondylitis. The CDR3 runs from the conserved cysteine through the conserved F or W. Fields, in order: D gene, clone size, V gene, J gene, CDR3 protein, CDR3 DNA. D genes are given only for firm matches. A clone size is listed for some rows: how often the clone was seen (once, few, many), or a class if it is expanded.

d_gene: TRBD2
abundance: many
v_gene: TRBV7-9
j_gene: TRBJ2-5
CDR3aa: CASTPSGAGETQYF
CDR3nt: TGTGCCAGCACCCCAAGCGGGGCCGGAGAGACCCAGTACTTC

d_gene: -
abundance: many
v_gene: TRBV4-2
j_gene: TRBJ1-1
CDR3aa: CASSPYRDTEAFF
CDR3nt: TGTGCCAGCAGCCCCTACAGGGATACTGAAGCTTTCTTT

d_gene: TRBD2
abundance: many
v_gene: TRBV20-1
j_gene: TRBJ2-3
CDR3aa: CSASGTSGNTDTQYF
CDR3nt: TGCAGTGCTAGCGGGACTAGCGGAAACACAGATACGCAGTATTTT

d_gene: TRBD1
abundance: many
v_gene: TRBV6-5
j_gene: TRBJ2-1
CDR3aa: CASSYGQDRYNEQFF
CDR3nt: TGTGCCAGCAGTTACGGACAGGACCGATACAATGAGCAGTTCTTC

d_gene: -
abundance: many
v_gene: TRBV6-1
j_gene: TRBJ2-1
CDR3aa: CAGAWSSSYNEQFF
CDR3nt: TGTGCCGGAGCGTGGAGCAGCTCCTACAATGAGCAGTTCTTC

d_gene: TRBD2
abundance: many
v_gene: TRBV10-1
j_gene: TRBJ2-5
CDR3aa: CASSESAAGGETQYF
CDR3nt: TGCGCCAGCAGTGAGTCGGCGGCGGGGGGAGAGACCCAGTACTTC

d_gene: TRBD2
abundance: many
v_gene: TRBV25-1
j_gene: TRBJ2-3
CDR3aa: CASSVGGRSDTQYF
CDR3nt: TGTGCCAGCAGTGTTGGCGGGAGGTCAGATACGCAGTATTTT

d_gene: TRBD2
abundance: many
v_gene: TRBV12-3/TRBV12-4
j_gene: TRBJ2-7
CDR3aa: CASSLVTSATYEQYF
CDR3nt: TGTGCCAGCAGTTTAGTTACTAGCGCCACCTACGAGCAGTACTTC

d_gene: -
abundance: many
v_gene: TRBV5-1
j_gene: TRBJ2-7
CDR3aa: CASRFDPTSGEQYF
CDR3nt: TGCGCCAGCAGATTTGACCCGACGTCGGGCGAGCAGTACTTC

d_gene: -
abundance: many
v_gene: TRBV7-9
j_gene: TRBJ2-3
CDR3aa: CASSLEVATQYF
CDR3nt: TGTGCCAGCAGCTTAGAGGTGGCGACGCAGTATTTT

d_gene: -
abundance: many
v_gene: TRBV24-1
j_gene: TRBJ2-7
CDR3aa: CATSDSNPTGNPTYEQYF
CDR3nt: TGTGCCACCAGTGATTCAAACCCCACAGGGAATCCTACCTACGAGCAGTACTTC

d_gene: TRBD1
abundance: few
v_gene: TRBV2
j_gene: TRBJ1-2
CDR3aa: CASSGGTAYGYTF
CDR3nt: TGTGCCAGCAGTGGTGGGACAGCTTATGGCTACACCTTC

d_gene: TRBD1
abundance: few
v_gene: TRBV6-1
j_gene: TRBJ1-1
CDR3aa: CASTRGLGTEAFF
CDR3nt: TGTGCCAGCACCAGGGGGCTCGGCACTGAAGCTTTCTTT

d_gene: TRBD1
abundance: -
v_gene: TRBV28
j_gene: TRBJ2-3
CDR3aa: CASSPSGTGGVDTQYF
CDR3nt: TGTGCCAGCAGTCCGTCCGGGACAGGGGGCGTGGATACGCAGTATTTT

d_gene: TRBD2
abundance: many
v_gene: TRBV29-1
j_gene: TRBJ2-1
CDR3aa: CSGQLISGRAHEQFF
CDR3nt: TGCAGCGGACAGTTGATTAGCGGGAGGGCCCATGAGCAGTTCTTC

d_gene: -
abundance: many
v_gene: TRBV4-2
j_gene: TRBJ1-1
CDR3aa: CASTLTWGLNTEAFF
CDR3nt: TGTGCCAGCACCCTAACCTGGGGGTTGAACACTGAAGCTTTCTTT

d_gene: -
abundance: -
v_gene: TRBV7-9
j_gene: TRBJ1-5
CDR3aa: CASSLGGQPPQHF
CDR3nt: TGTGCCAGCAGCTTAGGGGGGCAGCCGCCCCAGCATTTT

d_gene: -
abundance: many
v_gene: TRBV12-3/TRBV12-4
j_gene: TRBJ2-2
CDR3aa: CASSLDYGEPNTGELFF
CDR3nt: TGTGCCAGCAGTTTAGACTACGGGGAACCGAACACCGGGGAGCTGTTTTTT

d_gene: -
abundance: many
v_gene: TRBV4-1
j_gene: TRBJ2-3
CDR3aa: CASSLEGFPDTQYF
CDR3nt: TGCGCCAGCAGCCTCGAAGGGTTCCCAGATACGCAGTATTTT

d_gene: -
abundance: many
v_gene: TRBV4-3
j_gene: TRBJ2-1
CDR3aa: CASSQDTAYNEQFF
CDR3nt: TGCGCCAGCAGCCAAGATACAGCTTACAATGAGCAGTTCTTC

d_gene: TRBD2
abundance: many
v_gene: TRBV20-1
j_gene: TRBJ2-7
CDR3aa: CSAREGIAGYEQYF
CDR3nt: TGCAGTGCTAGAGAGGGGATAGCGGGGTACGAGCAGTACTTC

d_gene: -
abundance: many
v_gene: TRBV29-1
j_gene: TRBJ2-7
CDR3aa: CSVAGGHPLTYEQYF
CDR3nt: TGCAGCGTTGCAGGTGGACACCCCCTGACCTACGAGCAGTACTTC

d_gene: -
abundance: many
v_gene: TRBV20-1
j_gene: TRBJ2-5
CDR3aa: CSAPPGSGGGETQYF
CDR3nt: TGCAGTGCCCCCCCCGGCTCCGGGGGAGGAGAGACCCAGTACTTC

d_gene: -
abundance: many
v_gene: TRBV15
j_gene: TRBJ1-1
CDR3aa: CATSRTPGGRVTEAFF
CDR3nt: TGTGCCACCAGCAGAACGCCCGGGGGGCGAGTCACTGAAGCTTTCTTT

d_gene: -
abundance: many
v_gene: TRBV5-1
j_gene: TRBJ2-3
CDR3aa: CASSLAGGQDTQYF
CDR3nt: TGCGCCAGCAGCTTGGCCGGGGGACAGGATACGCAGTATTTT

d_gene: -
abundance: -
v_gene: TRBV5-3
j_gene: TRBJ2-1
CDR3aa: CAMSPVLGNEQFF
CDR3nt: TGTGCCATGAGCCCCGTACTGGGCAATGAGCAGTTCTTC

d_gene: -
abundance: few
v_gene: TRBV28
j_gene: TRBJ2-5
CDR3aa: CASSSSGPEWETQYF
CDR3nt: TGTGCCAGCAGTTCCTCGGGGCCAGAGTGGGAGACCCAGTACTTC

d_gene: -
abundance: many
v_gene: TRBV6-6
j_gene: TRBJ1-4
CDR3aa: CASSYYAGRRQF
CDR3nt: TGTGCCAGCAGTTACTACGCGGGACGGCGCCAATTT

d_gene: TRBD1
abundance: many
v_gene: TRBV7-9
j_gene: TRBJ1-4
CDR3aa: CASSSQQGAGEKLFF
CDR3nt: TGTGCCAGCAGCTCCCAACAGGGGGCAGGTGAAAAACTGTTTTTT

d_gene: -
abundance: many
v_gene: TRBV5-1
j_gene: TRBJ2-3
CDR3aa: CASSGISTDTQYF
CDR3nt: TGCGCCAGCAGCGGAATAAGCACAGATACGCAGTATTTT

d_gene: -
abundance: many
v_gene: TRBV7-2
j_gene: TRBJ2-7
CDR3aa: CASSLVPGSSYEQYF
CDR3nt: TGTGCCAGCAGCTTAGTCCCGGGATCCTCCTACGAGCAGTACTTC

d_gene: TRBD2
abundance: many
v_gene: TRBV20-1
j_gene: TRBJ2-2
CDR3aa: CSARGGRGTGELFF
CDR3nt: TGCAGTGCTAGAGGCGGGAGAGGAACCGGGGAGCTGTTTTTT

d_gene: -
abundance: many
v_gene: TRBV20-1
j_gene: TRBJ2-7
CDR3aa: CSAHPDTVYEQYF
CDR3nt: TGCAGTGCCCACCCCGACACCGTCTACGAGCAGTACTTC

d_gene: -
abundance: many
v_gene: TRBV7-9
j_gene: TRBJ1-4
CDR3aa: CASSPATGSAHEKLFF
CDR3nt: TGTGCCAGCAGCCCCGCAACAGGGTCAGCTCATGAAAAACTGTTTTTT

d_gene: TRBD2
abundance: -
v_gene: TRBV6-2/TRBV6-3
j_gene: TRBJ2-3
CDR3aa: CASKLRGVPDTQYF
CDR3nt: TGTGCCAGCAAGTTGCGGGGGGTTCCAGATACGCAGTATTTT

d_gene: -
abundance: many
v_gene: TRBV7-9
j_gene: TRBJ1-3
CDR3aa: CASTPPGASGNTIYF
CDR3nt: TGTGCCAGCACACCCCCGGGGGCCTCTGGAAACACCATATATTTT

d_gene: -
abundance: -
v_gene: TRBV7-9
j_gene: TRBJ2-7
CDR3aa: CASSLSTISYEQYF
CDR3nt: TGTGCCAGCAGCTTATCGACAATCTCCTACGAGCAGTACTTC

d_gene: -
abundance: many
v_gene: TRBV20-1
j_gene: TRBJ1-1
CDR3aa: CSAIGGRNTEAFF
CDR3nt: TGCAGTGCTATCGGGGGCCGGAACACTGAAGCTTTCTTT

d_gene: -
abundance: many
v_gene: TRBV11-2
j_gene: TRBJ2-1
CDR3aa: CASSLEPSSYNEQFF
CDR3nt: TGCGCCAGCAGCTTGGAACCGAGCTCCTACAATGAGCAGTTCTTC

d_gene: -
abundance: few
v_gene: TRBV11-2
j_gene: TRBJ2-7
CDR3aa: CASSLTGGPVRVEQYF
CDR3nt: TGTGCCAGCAGCTTAACCGGGGGGCCCGTGCGGGTCGAGCAGTACTTC

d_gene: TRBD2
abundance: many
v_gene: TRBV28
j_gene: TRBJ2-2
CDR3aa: CASSLRLAYGELFF
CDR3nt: TGTGCCAGCAGTTTGCGACTAGCGTACGGGGAGCTGTTTTTT

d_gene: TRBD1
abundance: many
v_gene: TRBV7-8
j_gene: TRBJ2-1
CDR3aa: CASSLVAGTVYNEQFF
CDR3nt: TGTGCCAGCAGCTTAGTGGCCGGGACAGTTTACAATGAGCAGTTCTTC

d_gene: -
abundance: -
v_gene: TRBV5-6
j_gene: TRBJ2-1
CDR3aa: CASGPGPPSYNEQFF
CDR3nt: TGTGCCAGCGGCCCCGGGCCGCCCTCCTACAATGAGCAGTTCTTC

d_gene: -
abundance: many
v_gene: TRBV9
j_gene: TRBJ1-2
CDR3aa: CASSVGAGRDYGYTF
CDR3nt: TGTGCCAGCAGCGTAGGGGCAGGGAGGGACTATGGCTACACCTTC

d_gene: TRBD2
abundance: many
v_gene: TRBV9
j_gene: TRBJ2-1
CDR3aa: CASSPRTSGIEYSYNEQFF
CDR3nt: TGTGCCAGCAGCCCCAGGACTAGCGGGATCGAGTATTCCTACAATGAGCAGTTCTTC

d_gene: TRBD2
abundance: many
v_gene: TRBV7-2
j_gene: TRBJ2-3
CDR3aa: CASSLVAGGRTDTQYF
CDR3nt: TGTGCCAGCAGCTTAGTAGCGGGAGGACGCACAGATACGCAGTATTTT

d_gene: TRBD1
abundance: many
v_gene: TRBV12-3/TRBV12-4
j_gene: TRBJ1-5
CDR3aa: CASTRQGLSNQPQHF
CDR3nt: TGTGCCAGCACCCGACAGGGTTTAAGTAATCAGCCCCAGCATTTT

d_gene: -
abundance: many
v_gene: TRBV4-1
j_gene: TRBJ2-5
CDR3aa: CASSQEVGGLRETQYF
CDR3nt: TGCGCCAGCAGCCAAGAGGTTGGCGGTCTCCGGGAGACCCAGTACTTC

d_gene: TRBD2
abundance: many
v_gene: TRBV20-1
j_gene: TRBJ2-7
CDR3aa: CRAALGLAGGEQYF
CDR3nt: TGCAGGGCCGCTCTGGGACTAGCGGGAGGCGAGCAGTACTTC

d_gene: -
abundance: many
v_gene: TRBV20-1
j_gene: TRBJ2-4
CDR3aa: CSAATGRDIQYF
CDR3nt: TGCAGTGCTGCCACCGGACGGGACATTCAGTACTTC

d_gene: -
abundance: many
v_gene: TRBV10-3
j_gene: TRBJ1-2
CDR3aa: CAILGGEKDGYTF
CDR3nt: TGTGCCATTCTAGGGGGGGAAAAGGATGGCTACACCTTC

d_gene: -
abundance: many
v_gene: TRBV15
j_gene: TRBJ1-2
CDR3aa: CATSTYQGYGYTF
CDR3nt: TGTGCCACCAGCACCTATCAGGGCTATGGCTACACCTTC

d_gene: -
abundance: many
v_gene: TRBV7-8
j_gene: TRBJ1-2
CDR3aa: CASSLAVGYGYTF
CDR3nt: TGTGCCAGCAGCTTGGCCGTCGGGTATGGCTACACCTTC

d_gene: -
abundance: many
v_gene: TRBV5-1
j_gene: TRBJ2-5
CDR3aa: CASSSEPRGTQETQYF
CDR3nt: TGCGCCAGCAGCTCGGAACCTCGGGGGACCCAAGAGACCCAGTACTTC

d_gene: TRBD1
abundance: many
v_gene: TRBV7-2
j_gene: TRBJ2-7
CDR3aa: CASRQGINEQYF
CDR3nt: TGTGCCAGCAGACAGGGGATAAACGAGCAGTACTTC